What follows is one T cell receptor beta chain and its context. Its antigen remains unknown. Being one base from a much bigger clone, this may be a read error. This CDR3 is also generated by other DNA sequences in the sample. The repertoire was sequenced with immunoSEQ multiplex PCR; TCRdb's copy has only in-frame clones and lacks some. The sample consists of hundreds of thousands of clones, around 72% of them appearing once. Germline V CDR1 and CDR2: MGHDK, SYGVNS. This CDR3 spans 11 amino acids. This sample stems from a study of shared clonotypes between healthy human individuals. Broader study findings: Clonotype sharing across donors was expected to vary with sequencing depth. Only blood was sampled, and tissue TCR repertoires likely differ from blood ones.

Sequencing was done on a sample of memory CD4+ T cells sorted from blood. Subset indicated: CD45RA-negative fraction. This clonotype was obtained from a woman aged 25 to 39 in good health. The V gene is TRBV25-1, the J gene TRBJ2-7; D is uncertain. The CDR3 protein is CASSPAYEQYF. In DNA form, the CDR3 reads TGTGCCAGCAGTCCCGCCTACGAGCAATACTTC.